The sequence of this TCR beta chain was determined in a study of blood T cell repertoires in COVID-19. Study as a whole: Nucleic acid was either cDNA or gDNA, and it came from T cells, B-cell-depleted T cells, or PBMCs.

Original analysis: The authors estimated nucleated cell counts from reference gene primer amplification. Some clones are missing from TCRdb's copy, which holds only in-frame ones; the method was immunoSEQ multiplex PCR. The V and J calls and clone size were taken over from that table, and D and trimming were inferred from the DNA. Of 200,000 to 250,000 clones in the sample, roughly 86% were seen once. Germline CDR1 and CDR2: MGHRA and YSYEKL. The CDR3 length is 17 residues. The trim removed 0 bases at V and 6 bases at J, leaving 7 bases unmatched. This receptor was taken from a woman aged 25-40 years who had recovered from COVID-19. Material for sequencing was peripheral blood. The V call is TRBV4-1, the J call TRBJ2-1; 11 positions agree with TRBD2. The CDR3, as DNA: TGCGCCAGCAGCCAAGATCGTGGGCTAGCGGGGGGCAATGAGCAGTTCTTC. The encoded protein is CASSQDRGLAGGNEQFF.